A single sample gave rise to the 31 T cell receptor beta chains below, sequenced in a study of blood T cell repertoires in COVID-19. Sequenced by immunoSEQ multiplex PCR; TCRdb stores in-frame clones only, minus some. This table holds around 250,000 clones, 80% to 85% found once. The sample taken for sequencing was PBMCs or T cells enriched from blood (not recorded which). All receptors derive from a man in his fifties or sixties who had recovered from COVID-19.

The chain combines TRBV4-2 with TRBJ1-4; tentative D call: TRBD1 (5 bases). Germline CDR1 and CDR2: LGHNA and YNFKEQ. The CDR3 length is 17 residues. V shed 4 bases and J shed 3 bases, with 18 bases lying between them. CDR3 sequence: CASSPLVGGFSNEKLFF. The DNA of the CDR3 is TGTGCCAGCAGCCCCTTGGTGGGGGGGTTCTCTAATGAAAAACTGTTTTTT.

The V call is TRBV13, the J call TRBJ1-2; 7 bases line up with TRBD1. CDR1 is PRHDT and CDR2 is FYEKMQ in the germline V gene (reference sequence). Losses at the gene ends were 6 bases for V and 3 bases for J; bases not matched to a gene: 4. The CDR3 is 13 amino acids. The CDR3 nucleotides are TGTGCCAGCAGGTCGGGACAGTACTATGGCTACACCTTC. Protein product: CASRSGQYYGYTF.

The chain links TRBV9 to TRBJ2-7, with D possibly TRBD1 on 6 matching bases. CDR1 and CDR2 from the germline V gene are SGDLS and YYNGEE. V lost 0 bases, J lost 5 bases, and 9 bases lay in between. This CDR3 spans 13 amino acids. CDR3 in amino acids: CASSVEGEHEQYF. The CDR3 region has the DNA TGTGCCAGCAGCGTAGAGGGGGAACACGAGCAGTACTTC.

The V and J genes are TRBV3-1 (or the pseudogene TRBV3-2) and TRBJ2-3; the D gene is possibly TRBD1 (5 bases). V was shortened by 3 bases and J by 4 bases, with 5 bases between the two germline ends. This CDR3 has 12 amino acids. Germline V gives CDR1 LGHDT, CDR2 YNNKEL (reference sequence). The CDR3 DNA sequence: TGTGCCAGCAGCCAGGGGCCAGATACGCAGTATTTT. As protein: CASSQGPDTQYF.

This sequence joins TRBV5-6 and TRBJ2-2; 8 bases fit TRBD1. The V gene's germline CDR1 is SGHDT and CDR2 YYEEEE. The CDR3 consists of 15 residues. J was trimmed by 4 bases and V by 4 bases; bases with no gene match: 6. CDR3 coding DNA: TGTGCCAGCAGCGACGGACAGGGCGGCACCGGGGAGCTGTTTTTT. Protein: CASSDGQGGTGELFF.

This sequence joins TRBV5-6 and TRBJ2-7, with 9 bases fitting TRBD2. Per the germline V gene, CDR1 is SGHDT and CDR2 is YYEEEE. J lost 3 bases, V lost 0 bases, and 1 base had no gene match. The CDR3 consists of 14 residues. The CDR3 nucleotides read TGTGCCAGCAGCTTGGTAGCGGGAGACTACGAGCAGTACTTC. The encoded protein is CASSLVAGDYEQYF. Full variable domain (outside the CDR3, taken from reference TRBV5-6 and TRBJ2-7): DAGVTQSPTHLIKTRGQQVTLRCSPKSGHDTVSWYQQALGQGPQFIFQYYEEEERQRGNFPDRFSGHQFPNYSSELNVNALLLGDSALYLCASSLVAGDYEQYFGPGTRLTVT.

The chain couples TRBV28 to TRBJ1-2; 7 bases align to TRBD1. Germline CDR1 and CDR2: MDHEN and SYDVKM. V shed 2 bases and J 5 bases; nucleotides not matched to a gene: 11. The CDR3 totals 16 residues. CDR3 sequence (DNA): TGTGCCAGCAGTTTAGGAGGACAGGCCACTATTTATGGCTACACCTTC. It codes for CASSLGGQATIYGYTF.

This clone has just a few counts. The chain is built from TRBV4-3 and TRBJ2-2; tentative D call: TRBD2 (5 bases). From germline, CDR1 is LGHNA and CDR2 YSLEER. The V end lost 1 base, the J end lost 3 bases, and 12 bases lay between the germline ends. The length of the CDR3 is 16 residues. As DNA, the CDR3 is TGCGCCAGCAGCCAAGTACCGAGCGGCCACACCGGGGAGCTGTTTTTT. Translating it yields CASSQVPSGHTGELFF.

The V and J genes are TRBV6-5 and TRBJ1-4, with 7 bases aligning to TRBD1. Trimming cost V 6 bases and J 4 bases; bases outside gene matches: 5. The CDR3 has 14 residues. The V gene's germline CDR1 is MNHEY and CDR2 SVGAGI. The CDR3, as DNA: TGTGCCAGCAGGTTGACAGGGTTTAATGAAAAACTGTTTTTT. It is translated as CASRLTGFNEKLFF.

This chain links TRBV18 with TRBJ1-3; TRBD1 might be the D (5 bases). Germline V gene data show CDR1 as KGHSH and CDR2 as LQKENI. V lost 4 bases and J lost 2, with 15 bases in between. This CDR3 is 16 amino acids long. The chain's CDR3 is CASSLQGPRAGNTIYF. In DNA form, the CDR3 reads TGTGCCAGCTCACTTCAGGGTCCCCGCGCTGGAAACACCATATATTTT.

On this clone itself: Other DNA sequences from this sample encode an identical CDR3 as well. The chain couples TRBV9 to TRBJ2-1, with 11 bases matching TRBD2. V lost 0 bases and J lost 4; bases outside the gene matches: 0. Per germline, CDR1 SGDLS and CDR2 YYNGEE. The CDR3 length is 15 residues. CDR3 nucleotide sequence: TGTGCCAGCAGCGTAGGACTAGCGGGGTACAATGAGCAGTTCTTC. This encodes CASSVGLAGYNEQFF.

Note on this clone: The junction departs from germline at one end; a sequencing error may be responsible. The chain couples TRBV10-3 to TRBJ2-1; tentatively, D is TRBD1 (9 bases). This CDR3 contains 17 residues. Germline V CDR1 and CDR2: ENHRY, SYGVKD. This CDR3 reads CAISGTGPESSYNEQFF. CDR3 sequence (DNA): TGTGCCATTAGCGGGACAGGGCCAGAGAGCTCCTACAATGAACAGTTCTTC.

The J gene is TRBJ2-1, the V gene TRBV5-1; tentatively, D is TRBD2 (6 bases). Per the germline V gene, CDR1 is SGHRS and CDR2 is YFSETQ. The CDR3 is made up of 16 amino acids. V shed 3 bases and J shed 6 bases, with 19 bases lying between them. Here the CDR3 reads CASSSRPDQEGNEQFF. CDR3 nucleotide sequence: TGCGCCAGCAGCTCCCGACCCGACCAGGAGGGCAATGAGCAGTTCTTC.

This rearrangement joins TRBV30 to TRBJ1-2; no definite D call. CDR1 is GTSNPN and CDR2 is SVGIG in the germline V gene (reference sequence). V was clipped by 5 bases and J by 1 base, with 5 bases between them. This CDR3 region has 11 residues. The DNA for the CDR3 is TGTGCCTGGGGGTATAACTATGGCTACACCTTC. Its translation is CAWGYNYGYTF.

This chain links TRBV5-6 with TRBJ2-7, with 7 positions matching TRBD1. The CDR3 is 15 residues long. Germline-derived CDR1 and CDR2 are SGHDT and YYEEEE. Trimming removed 0 bases from V and 3 bases from J; junction bases left unmatched: 6. The CDR3 here is CASSLAGTERYEQYF. DNA of the CDR3: TGTGCCAGCAGCTTGGCAGGGACAGAACGCTACGAGCAGTACTTC.

This sequence joins TRBV5-8 and TRBJ2-3; possible D gene TRBD1, 7 bases. The V and J ends lost 4 bases and 4 bases respectively, with 10 bases between them. This CDR3 has 13 residues. Germline V gene data show CDR1 as SGHTS and CDR2 as YDEGEE. The DNA for the CDR3 is TGTGCCAGCAGCCCCAGGGGGGCAGATACGCAGTATTTT. Amino acids: CASSPRGADTQYF.

The V and J genes are TRBV21-1 and TRBJ2-7; the D call in the table, TRBD1, was not verified against the DNA. TRBV21-1 is a known pseudogene. The CDR3 is 16 amino acids. In nucleotides, the CDR3 is TGTGCCAGCAGCAAAGTATCGGACAGGGCCCGCTACGAGCAGTACTTC. Translated, it gives CASSKVSDRARYEQYF.

The chain recombines TRBV12-5 with TRBJ2-7; D gene unclear. The CDR3 sequence is 11 residues long. V was clipped by 7 bases and J by 4 bases, with 8 bases between them. CDR1 is LGHNT and CDR2 is FRNRAP in the germline V gene. The CDR3 DNA is TGTGCTAGTGCCGAACAGTACGAGCAGTACTTC. Translated: CASAEQYEQYF.

This chain uses TRBV18 with TRBJ2-5, with D uncertain. Per the germline V gene, CDR1 is KGHSH and CDR2 is LQKENI. The CDR3 has 11 amino acids. Trimming shortened V by 3 bases and J by 4 bases, and 3 bases separated the two germline ends. Here the CDR3 reads CASSPSETQYF. CDR3 DNA: TGTGCCAGCTCACCCTCAGAGACCCAGTACTTC.

This chain connects TRBV3-1 (or the pseudogene TRBV3-2) to TRBJ1-2; D is unresolved. V lost 0 bases and J 6 bases, leaving 20 bases between the germline ends. Looked up from germline, CDR1 is LGHDT and CDR2 is YNNKEL (reference sequence). CDR3 size: 17 residues. The CDR3 DNA sequence: TGTGCCAGCAGCCAAGATCTTTCGCACAGACCGACGGATGGCTACACCTTC. It codes for CASSQDLSHRPTDGYTF.

This clone has just a few counts. The chain is built from TRBV24-1 and TRBJ2-1; the D is unclear. The ends were cut back, 4 bases at V and 6 bases at J, with 9 bases in the middle. The CDR3 sequence is 13 residues long. Germline CDR1 is KGHDR and CDR2 is SFDVKD. The CDR3 is CATSDRPGNEQFF. The CDR3 coding sequence is TGTGCCACCAGTGACCGGCCGGGCAATGAGCAGTTCTTC.

DNA for the CDR3: TGTGCCAGCAGCCCATATGCTAGCGGGAGGTCCGCGAACACCGGGGAGCTGTTTTTT. Its translation: CASSPYASGRSANTGELFF. This sequence joins TRBV9 and TRBJ2-2; 11 nucleotides agree with TRBD2. There are 19 residues in the CDR3. Per germline, CDR1 SGDLS and CDR2 YYNGEE. V trimming: 4 bases; J trimming: 0 bases; junction bases outside the gene matches: 11.

A few counts support this clone. The gene calls are TRBV11-3 and TRBJ2-5, with 8 bases identical to TRBD2. Germline CDR1 SGHNT, CDR2 YENEEA. The CDR3 has 15 residues. With 2 bases clipped from V and 2 bases from J, the junction kept 4 bases outside the gene matches. CDR3 in amino acids: CASSLRRGGQETQYF. In DNA form, the CDR3 reads TGTGCCAGCAGCTTACGTCGGGGGGGGCAAGAGACCCAGTACTTC.

Comments on this clone: One end of the junction varies from germline; a read error may be responsible. The V gene is TRBV7-7, the J gene TRBJ1-3; TRBD1 might be the D (6 bases). This CDR3 has 16 residues. Germline lookup yields CDR1 SSHAT and CDR2 FNYEAQ (reference sequence). The CDR3 loop reads CASSLEGVGSGNTIYF. In DNA form, the CDR3 reads TGTGCTAGCAGCTTAGAGGGGGTGGGATCTGGAAACACCATATATTTT.

The chain recombines TRBV19 with TRBJ1-4, with TRBD1 identical over 7 bases. This CDR3 contains 15 residues. The germline gives CDR1 LNHDA, CDR2 SQIVND (reference sequence). Germline trimming cut 2 bases from V and 5 bases from J; bases unmatched to any gene: 5. This CDR3 is CASSIKETGNEKLFF. The CDR3 nucleotides are TGTGCCAGTAGTATAAAAGAGACAGGGAATGAAAAACTGTTTTTT.

The chain recombines TRBV10-3 with TRBJ1-1, with 10 bases lining up with TRBD1. The CDR3 is 15 residues long. With V trimmed by 6 bases and J by 4 bases, 8 bases remained unmatched. Germline assignment: CDR1 ENHRY and CDR2 SYGVKD. CDR3 sequence: CAIRGTGVGSTEAFF. The CDR3 DNA reads TGTGCCATCAGAGGGACAGGGGTCGGTTCCACTGAAGCTTTCTTT.

The chain is built from TRBV5-1 and TRBJ1-2; possible D gene TRBD1, 6 bases. The V gene lost 3 bases and the J gene lost 3 bases, with 12 bases spanning the gap. The length of the CDR3 is 14 residues. The germline gives CDR1 SGHRS, CDR2 YFSETQ. The CDR3 is CASSYLDSYYGYTF. CDR3 DNA sequence: TGCGCCAGCAGCTACTTGGACAGTTACTATGGCTACACCTTC.

The chain uses TRBV5-1 and TRBJ1-6, with D possibly TRBD1 on 6 matching bases. CDR3 length equals 14 residues. Trimming took off 0 bases at V and 8 bases at J, with 9 bases between the two ends. The germline V gene encodes CDR1 SGHRS and CDR2 YFSETQ. The chain's CDR3 is CASSLDREYSPLHF. CDR3 coding DNA: TGCGCCAGCAGCTTGGACAGGGAATATTCACCCCTCCACTTT.

V and J are TRBV9 and TRBJ1-3; no clear D gene. Germline V gene data show CDR1 as SGDLS and CDR2 as YYNGEE. The V end lost 0 bases, the J end lost 0 bases, and 16 bases lay between the germline ends. The CDR3 is made up of 18 amino acids. The chain's CDR3 is CASSVVPEMRFSGNTIYF. In nucleotides, the CDR3 is TGTGCCAGCAGCGTAGTGCCCGAAATGAGGTTCTCTGGAAACACCATATATTTT.

The chain uses TRBV6-2 or TRBV6-3 and TRBJ1-5, with D uncertain. The length of the CDR3 is 13 residues. Germline loops: CDR1 MNHEY, CDR2 SVGEGT. Trimming stripped 0 bases from V and 5 bases from J, with 5 bases between. The DNA of the CDR3 is TGTGCCAGCAGTTACTCGGCCGATCAGCCCCAGCATTTT. Translation: CASSYSADQPQHF.

The chain employs TRBV5-1 and TRBJ1-1, with 7 bases that match TRBD1. The CDR3 consists of 16 residues. Germline-derived CDR1 and CDR2 are SGHRS and YFSETQ. Losses at the gene ends were 3 bases for V and 0 bases for J; bases not matched to a gene: 8. The CDR3: CASSSQIQGMNTEAFF. CDR3 in DNA: TGCGCCAGCAGCTCTCAAATACAGGGGATGAACACTGAAGCTTTCTTT.